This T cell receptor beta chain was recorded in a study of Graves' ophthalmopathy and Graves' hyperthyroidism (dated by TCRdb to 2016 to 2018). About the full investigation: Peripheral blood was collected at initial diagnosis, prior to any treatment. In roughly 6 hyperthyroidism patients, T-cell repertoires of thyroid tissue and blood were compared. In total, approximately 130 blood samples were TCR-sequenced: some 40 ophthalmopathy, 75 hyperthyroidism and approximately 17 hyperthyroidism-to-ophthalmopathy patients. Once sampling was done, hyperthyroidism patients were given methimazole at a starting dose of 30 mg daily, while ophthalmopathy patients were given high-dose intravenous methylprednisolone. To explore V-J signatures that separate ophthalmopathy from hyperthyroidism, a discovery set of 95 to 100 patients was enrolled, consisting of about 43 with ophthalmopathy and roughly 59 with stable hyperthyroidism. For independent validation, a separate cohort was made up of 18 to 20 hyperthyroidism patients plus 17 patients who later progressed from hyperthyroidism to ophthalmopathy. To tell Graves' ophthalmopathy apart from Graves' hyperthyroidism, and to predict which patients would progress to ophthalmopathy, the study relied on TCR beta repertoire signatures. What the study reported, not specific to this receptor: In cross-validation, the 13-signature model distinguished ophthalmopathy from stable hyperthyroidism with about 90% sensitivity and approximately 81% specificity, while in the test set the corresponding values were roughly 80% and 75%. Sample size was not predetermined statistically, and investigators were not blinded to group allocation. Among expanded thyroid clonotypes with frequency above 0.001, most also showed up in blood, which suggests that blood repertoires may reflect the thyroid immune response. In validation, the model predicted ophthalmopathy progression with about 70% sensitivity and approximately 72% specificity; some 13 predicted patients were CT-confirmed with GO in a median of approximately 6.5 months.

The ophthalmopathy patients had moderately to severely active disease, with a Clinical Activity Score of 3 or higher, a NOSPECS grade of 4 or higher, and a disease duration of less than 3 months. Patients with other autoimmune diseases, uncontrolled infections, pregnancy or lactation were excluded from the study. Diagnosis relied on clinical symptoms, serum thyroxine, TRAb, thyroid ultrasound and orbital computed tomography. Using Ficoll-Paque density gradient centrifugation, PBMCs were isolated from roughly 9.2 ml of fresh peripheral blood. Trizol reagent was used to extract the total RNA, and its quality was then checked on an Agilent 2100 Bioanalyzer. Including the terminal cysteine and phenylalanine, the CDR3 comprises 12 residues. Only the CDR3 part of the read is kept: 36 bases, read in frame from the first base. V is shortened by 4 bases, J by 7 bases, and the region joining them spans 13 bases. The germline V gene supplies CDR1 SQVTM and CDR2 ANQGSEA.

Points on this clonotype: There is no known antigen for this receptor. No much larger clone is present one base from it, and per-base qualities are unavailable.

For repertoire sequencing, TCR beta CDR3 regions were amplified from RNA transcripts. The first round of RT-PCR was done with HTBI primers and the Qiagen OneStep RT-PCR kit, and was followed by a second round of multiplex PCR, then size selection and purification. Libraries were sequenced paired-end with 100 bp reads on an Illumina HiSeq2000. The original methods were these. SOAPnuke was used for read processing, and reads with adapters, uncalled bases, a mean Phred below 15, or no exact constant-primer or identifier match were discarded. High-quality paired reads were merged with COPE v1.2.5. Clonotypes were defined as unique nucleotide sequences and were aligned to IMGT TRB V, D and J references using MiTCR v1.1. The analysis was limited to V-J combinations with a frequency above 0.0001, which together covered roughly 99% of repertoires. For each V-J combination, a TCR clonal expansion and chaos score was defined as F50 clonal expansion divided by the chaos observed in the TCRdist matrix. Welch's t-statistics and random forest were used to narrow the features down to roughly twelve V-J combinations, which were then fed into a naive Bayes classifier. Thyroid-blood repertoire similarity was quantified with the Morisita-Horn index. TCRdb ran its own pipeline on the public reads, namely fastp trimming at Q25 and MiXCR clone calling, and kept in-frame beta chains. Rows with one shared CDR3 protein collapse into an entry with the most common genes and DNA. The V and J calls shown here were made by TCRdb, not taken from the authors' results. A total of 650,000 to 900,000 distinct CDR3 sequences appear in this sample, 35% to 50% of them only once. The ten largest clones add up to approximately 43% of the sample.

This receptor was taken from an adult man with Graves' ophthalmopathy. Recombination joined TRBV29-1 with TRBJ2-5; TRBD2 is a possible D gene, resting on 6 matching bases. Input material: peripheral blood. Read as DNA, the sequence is TGCAGCGTTGGGGGGGACGGTGGGACCCAGTACTTC. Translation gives CSVGGDGGTQYF.